This T cell receptor (beta chain) was identified in a study of OX40 agonist ivuxolimab in advanced cancers. Only in-frame clones appear in the TCRdb table, and some are missing; sequencing was by immunoSEQ multiplex PCR. Seen here are about 98,000 clones, approximately 90% observed once, and the top ten hold over 0.4%. CDR3 length: 16 residues. V was cut by 0 bases and J by 0 bases, with 7 bases left in between. CDR1 is SGHRS, CDR2 YFSETQ, per germline. The chain is built from TRBV5-1 and TRBJ2-6; D not resolved. The material was CD4+ or CD8+ T cells sorted from blood, obtained in a trial of the OX40 agonist ivuxolimab. The TCR was taken from an adult with an advanced solid tumor such as melanoma, head and neck, liver or kidney cancer. The chain's CDR3 is CASSLDGHSGANVLTF. The CDR3 nucleotides are TGCGCCAGCAGCTTGGACGGCCACTCTGGGGCCAACGTCCTGACTTTC.